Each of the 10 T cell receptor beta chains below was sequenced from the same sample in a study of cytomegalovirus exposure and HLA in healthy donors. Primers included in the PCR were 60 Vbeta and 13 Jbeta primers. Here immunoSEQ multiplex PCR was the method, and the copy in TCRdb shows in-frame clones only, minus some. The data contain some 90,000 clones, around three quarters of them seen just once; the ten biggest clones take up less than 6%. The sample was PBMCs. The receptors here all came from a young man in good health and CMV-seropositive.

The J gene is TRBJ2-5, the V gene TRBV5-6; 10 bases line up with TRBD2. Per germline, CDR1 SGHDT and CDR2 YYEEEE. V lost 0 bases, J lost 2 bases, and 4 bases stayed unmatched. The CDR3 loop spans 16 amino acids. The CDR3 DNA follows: TGTGCCAGCAGCTTGGGAAGCGGGGGGGTACAAGAGACCCAGTACTTC. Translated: CASSLGSGGVQETQYF.

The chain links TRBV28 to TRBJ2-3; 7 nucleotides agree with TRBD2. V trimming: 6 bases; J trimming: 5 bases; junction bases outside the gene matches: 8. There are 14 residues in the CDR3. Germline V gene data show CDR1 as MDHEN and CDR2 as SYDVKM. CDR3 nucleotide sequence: TGTGCCAGCAGATCCAGACTAGCCCTAGATACGCAGTATTTT. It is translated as CASRSRLALDTQYF.

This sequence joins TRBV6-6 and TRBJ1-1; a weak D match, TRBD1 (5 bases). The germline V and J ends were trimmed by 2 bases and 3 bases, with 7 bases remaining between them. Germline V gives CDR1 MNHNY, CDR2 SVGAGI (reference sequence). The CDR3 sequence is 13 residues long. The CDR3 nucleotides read TGTGCCAGCAGTTACGGGGGGGACACTGAAGCTTTCTTT. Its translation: CASSYGGDTEAFF.

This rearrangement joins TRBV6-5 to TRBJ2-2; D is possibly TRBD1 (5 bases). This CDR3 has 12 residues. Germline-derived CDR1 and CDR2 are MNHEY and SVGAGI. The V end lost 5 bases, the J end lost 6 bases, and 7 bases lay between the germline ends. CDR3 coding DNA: TGTGCCAGCAGTCCCAGGGCCGGGGAGCTGTTTTTT. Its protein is CASSPRAGELFF.

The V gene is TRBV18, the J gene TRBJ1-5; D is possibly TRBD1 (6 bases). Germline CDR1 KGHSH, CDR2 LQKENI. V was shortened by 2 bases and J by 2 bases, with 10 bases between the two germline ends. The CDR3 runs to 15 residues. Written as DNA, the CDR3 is TGTGCCAGCTCACCAGGGGGCAGGGGCAATCAGCCCCAGCATTTT. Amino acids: CASSPGGRGNQPQHF.

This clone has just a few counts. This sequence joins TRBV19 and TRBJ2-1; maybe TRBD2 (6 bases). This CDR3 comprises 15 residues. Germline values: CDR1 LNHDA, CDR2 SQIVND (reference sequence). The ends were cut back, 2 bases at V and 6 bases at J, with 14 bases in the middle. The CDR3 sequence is CASSILGGAGNEQFF. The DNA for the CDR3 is TGTGCCAGTAGTATATTAGGAGGGGCGGGCAATGAGCAGTTCTTC.

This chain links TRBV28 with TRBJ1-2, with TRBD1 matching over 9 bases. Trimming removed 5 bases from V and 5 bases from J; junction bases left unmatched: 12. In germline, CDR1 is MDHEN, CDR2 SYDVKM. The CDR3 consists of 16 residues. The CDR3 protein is CASSLPTGQGLYGYTF. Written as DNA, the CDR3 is TGTGCCAGCAGTCTACCCACGGGACAGGGATTATATGGCTACACCTTC.

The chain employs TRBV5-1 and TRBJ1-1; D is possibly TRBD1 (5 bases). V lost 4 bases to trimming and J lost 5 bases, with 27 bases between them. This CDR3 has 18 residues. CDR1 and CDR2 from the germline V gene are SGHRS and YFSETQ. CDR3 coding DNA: TGCGCCAGCAGCCCCAGGCCGTCAGCAGGGTCGAGTAGAACTGAAGCTTTCTTT. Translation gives CASSPRPSAGSSRTEAFF.

CDR3 nucleotides: TGTGCCAGCAGCCAAACCTGGGGGACAGGCAATTCACCCCTCCACTTT. Encoded protein: CASSQTWGTGNSPLHF. This sequence joins TRBV4-2 and TRBJ1-6; 8 positions agree with TRBD1. CDR1 LGHNA and CDR2 YNFKEQ come from the germline V gene. The CDR3 is 16 amino acids. J lost 7 bases, V lost 2 bases, and 7 bases had no gene match.

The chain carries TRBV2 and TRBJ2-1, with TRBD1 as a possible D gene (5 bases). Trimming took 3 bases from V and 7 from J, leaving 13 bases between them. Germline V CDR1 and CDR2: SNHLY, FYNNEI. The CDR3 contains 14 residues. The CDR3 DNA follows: TGTGCCAGCAGTGACAGGGTACCGGGTAATGAGCAGTTCTTC. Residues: CASSDRVPGNEQFF.